This record looks at one TCR beta chain sequence and its context. Its antigen remains unknown. The table came from immunoSEQ multiplex PCR; TCRdb's copy has only in-frame clones and leaves some out. Among tens of thousands of clones listed, 70% to 85% were seen once. Subsequent to a culture period of nine to ten days, CD4+ T cells were isolated. Either the mRNA-1273 or the BNT162b2 vaccine was given to participants as two doses. The CDR3 loop spans 16 amino acids. Per the germline V gene, CDR1 is SGDLS and CDR2 is YYNGEE. V lost 0 bases and J lost 4; bases outside the gene matches: 3. The entry originates in a study of vaccination effects on CD4 cells after COVID-19.

The sequence was obtained from a human donor who received a COVID-19 vaccine. This chain joins TRBV9 and TRBJ2-1; the match to TRBD2 covers 11 bases. Sequenced material: CD4+ T cells from PBMCs cultured without peptide, taken after COVID-19 vaccination. DNA of the CDR3: TGTGCCAGCAGCGTAGTGGCTAGCGGGGGGTACAATGAGCAGTTCTTC. Encoded protein: CASSVVASGGYNEQFF.